Presented here are 8 T cell receptor beta chains from one specimen sequenced in a study of blood T cell repertoires in COVID-19. Here immunoSEQ multiplex PCR was the method, and the copy in TCRdb shows in-frame clones only, minus some. This table holds 200,000 to 300,000 clones, roughly 88% found once. The sequenced sample was peripheral blood. All receptors come from a man aged 35 to 55 with acute or convalescent COVID-19.

The gene calls are TRBV27 and TRBJ2-4; 7 bases fit TRBD1. V shed 7 bases and J 8 bases; nucleotides not matched to a gene: 14. Per the germline V gene, CDR1 is MNHEY and CDR2 is SMNVEV (reference sequence). The CDR3 contains 15 residues. Written as DNA, the CDR3 is TGTGCCAGCACTCGACAGGGTTTGTTTACGGACATTCAGTACTTC. Translated, it gives CASTRQGLFTDIQYF.

The chain has TRBV9 and TRBJ2-1, with TRBD2 as a possible D gene (6 bases). V was shortened by 0 bases and J by 4 bases, with 8 bases between the two germline ends. Germline CDR1 SGDLS, CDR2 YYNGEE. The CDR3 consists of 14 residues. CDR3 sequence (DNA): TGTGCCAGCAGCGTAGGGCTAGCGTACAATGAGCAGTTCTTC. Its translation: CASSVGLAYNEQFF.

This clone came up once. The chain joins TRBV6-4 to TRBJ1-6, with 7 nucleotides matching TRBD1. In germline, CDR1 is MRHNA, CDR2 SNTAGT. Trimming cost V 3 bases and J 7 bases; bases outside gene matches: 6. This CDR3 is built from 15 residues. CDR3 in amino acids: CASSELTGDNSPLHF. The CDR3 bases are TGTGCCAGCAGTGAACTTACAGGGGACAATTCACCCCTCCACTTT.

V gene TRBV15 combines with J gene TRBJ1-4; D ambiguous. The CDR3 length is 16 residues. V lost 5 bases and J 5 bases, leaving 18 bases between the germline ends. Germline V gene lookup returns CDR1 LNHNV and CDR2 YYDKDF (reference sequence). The DNA of the CDR3 is TGTGCCACCAGCGACCGGGCCAAGGGAGGGAATGAAAAACTGTTTTTT. This translates into CATSDRAKGGNEKLFF.

The CDR3 nucleotides read TGTGCCAGCAGCCAGGTACAGGGAAGAGAAAAACTGTTTTTT. Residues: CASSQVQGREKLFF. The rearrangement links TRBV3-1 (or the pseudogene TRBV3-2) to TRBJ1-4; a possible D gene is TRBD1 (6 bases). The ends were cut back, 3 bases at V and 8 bases at J, with 13 bases in the middle. Germline-derived CDR1 and CDR2 are LGHDT and YNNKEL (reference sequence). The CDR3 has 14 amino acids.

The chain is built from TRBV21-1 and TRBJ1-4. TRBV21-1 is noted as a pseudogene. The CDR3 is 12 amino acids. CDR3 in amino acids: CASGRWDEKLFF. CDR3 coding DNA: TGTGCCAGCGGGAGGTGGGATGAAAAACTGTTTTTT.

The chain uses TRBV7-7 and TRBJ2-7, with 9 bases aligning to TRBD1. Germline-derived CDR1 and CDR2 are SSHAT and FNYEAQ (reference sequence). This CDR3 is built from 18 residues. J was trimmed by 3 bases and V by 4 bases; bases with no gene match: 16. CDR3 nucleotides: TGTGCCAGCAGCTCCACAGGGGGCGTACAGGAAAAACGCTACGAGCAGTACTTC. Its protein is CASSSTGGVQEKRYEQYF.

The CDR3 nucleotides read TGCGCCAGCAGCTTGGGGGCGGGAGAAAAACTGTTTTTT. Translated: CASSLGAGEKLFF. This chain joins TRBV5-1 and TRBJ1-4, with D hard to call. Deletions cut 0 bases from V and 8 bases from J, with 8 bases between. Germline V gene lookup returns CDR1 SGHRS and CDR2 YFSETQ. This CDR3 has 13 residues.